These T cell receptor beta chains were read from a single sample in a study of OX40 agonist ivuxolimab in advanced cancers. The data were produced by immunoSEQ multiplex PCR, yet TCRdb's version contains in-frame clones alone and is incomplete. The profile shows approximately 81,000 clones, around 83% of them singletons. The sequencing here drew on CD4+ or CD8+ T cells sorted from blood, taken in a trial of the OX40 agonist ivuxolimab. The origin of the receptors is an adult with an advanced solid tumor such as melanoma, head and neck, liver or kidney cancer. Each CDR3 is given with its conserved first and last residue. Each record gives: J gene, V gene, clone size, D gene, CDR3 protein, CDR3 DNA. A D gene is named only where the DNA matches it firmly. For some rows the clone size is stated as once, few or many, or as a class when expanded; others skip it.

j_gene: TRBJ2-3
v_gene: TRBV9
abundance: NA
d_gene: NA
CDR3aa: CASSVAGLTTSTDTQYF
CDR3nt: TGTGCCAGCAGCGTAGCAGGACTAACGACTAGCACAGATACGCAGTATTTT

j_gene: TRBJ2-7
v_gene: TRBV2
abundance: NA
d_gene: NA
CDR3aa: CASSRPGTYEQYF
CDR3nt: TGTGCCAGCAGCCGGCCAGGGACCTACGAGCAGTACTTC

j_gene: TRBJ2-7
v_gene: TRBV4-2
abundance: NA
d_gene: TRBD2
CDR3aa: CASSQELLAQPYEQYF
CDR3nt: TGTGCCAGCAGCCAAGAGTTACTAGCGCAGCCCTACGAGCAGTACTTC

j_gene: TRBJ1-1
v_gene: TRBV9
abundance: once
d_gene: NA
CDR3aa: CASSVYRVRAFF
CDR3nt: TGTGCCAGCAGCGTCTACAGGGTACGAGCTTTCTTT

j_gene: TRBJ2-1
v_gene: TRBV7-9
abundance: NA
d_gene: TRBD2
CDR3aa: CASSDYSGSGYLNEQFF
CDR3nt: TGTGCCAGCAGCGACTATAGCGGGAGTGGCTATCTTAATGAGCAGTTCTTC

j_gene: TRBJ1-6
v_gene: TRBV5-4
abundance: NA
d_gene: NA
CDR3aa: CASSGGTSYNSPLHF
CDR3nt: TGTGCCAGCAGCGGAGGGACATCTTATAATTCACCCCTCCACTTT

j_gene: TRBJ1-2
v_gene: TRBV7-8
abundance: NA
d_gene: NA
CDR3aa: CASSFEGDPNYGYTF
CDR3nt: TGCGCCAGCAGCTTTGAGGGGGATCCCAACTATGGCTACACCTTC

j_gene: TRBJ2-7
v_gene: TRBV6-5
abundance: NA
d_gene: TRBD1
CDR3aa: CASSYGSQGTYEQYF
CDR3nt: TGTGCCAGCAGTTACGGTTCACAGGGGACCTACGAGCAGTACTTC

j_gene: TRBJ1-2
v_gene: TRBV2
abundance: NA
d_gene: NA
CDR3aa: CASSTPGIYGYTF
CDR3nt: TGTGCCAGCTCGACACCGGGAATCTATGGCTACACCTTC

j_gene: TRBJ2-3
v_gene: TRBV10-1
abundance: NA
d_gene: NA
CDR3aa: CASSSGDSTDTQYF
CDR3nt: TGCGCCAGCAGTTCGGGTGATAGCACAGATACGCAGTATTTT

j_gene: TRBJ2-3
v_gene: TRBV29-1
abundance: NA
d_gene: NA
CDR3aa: CSVLPGLGTDTQYF
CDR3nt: TGCAGCGTGCTACCGGGACTGGGCACAGATACGCAGTATTTT

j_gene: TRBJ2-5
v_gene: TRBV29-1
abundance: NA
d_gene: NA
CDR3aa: CSVGRGLETQYF
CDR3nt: TGCAGCGTTGGCAGGGGATTGGAGACCCAGTACTTC

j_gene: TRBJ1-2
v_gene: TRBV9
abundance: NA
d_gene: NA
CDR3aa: CASSETTGTNYGYTF
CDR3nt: TGTGCCAGCAGCGAAACCACAGGGACAAACTATGGCTACACCTTC

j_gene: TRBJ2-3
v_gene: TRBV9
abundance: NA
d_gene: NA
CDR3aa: CASSFTPPDTQYF
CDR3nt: TGTGCCAGCAGCTTCACGCCTCCAGATACGCAGTATTTT

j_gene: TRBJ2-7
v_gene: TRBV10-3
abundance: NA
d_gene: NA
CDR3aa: CAISESTLDEQYF
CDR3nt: TGTGCCATCAGTGAGTCGACCTTAGACGAGCAGTACTTC

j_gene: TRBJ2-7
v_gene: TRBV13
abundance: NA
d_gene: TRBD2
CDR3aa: CASTPGQRALAGVPPRSSYEQYF
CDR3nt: TGTGCCAGCACCCCCGGTCAGCGGGCCTTAGCGGGAGTCCCCCCGAGGAGCTCCTACGAGCAGTACTTC

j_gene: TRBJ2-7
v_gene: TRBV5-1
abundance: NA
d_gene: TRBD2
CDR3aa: CASSLAAGGPYEQYF
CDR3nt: TGCGCCAGCAGCTTGGCGGCGGGAGGGCCCTACGAGCAGTACTTC

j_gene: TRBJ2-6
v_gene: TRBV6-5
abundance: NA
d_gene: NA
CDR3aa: CASSPDVLTF
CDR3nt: TGTGCCAGCAGTCCGGACGTCCTGACTTTC

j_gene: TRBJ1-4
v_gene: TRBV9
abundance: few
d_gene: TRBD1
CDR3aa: CASSVAPDRGNNEKLFF
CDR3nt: TGTGCCAGCAGCGTCGCTCCCGACAGGGGAAATAATGAAAAACTGTTTTTT

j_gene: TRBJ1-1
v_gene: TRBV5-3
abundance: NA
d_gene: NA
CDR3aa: CARSMSSGLNTEAFF
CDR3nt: TGTGCCAGAAGCATGTCGTCGGGGTTGAACACTGAAGCTTTCTTT

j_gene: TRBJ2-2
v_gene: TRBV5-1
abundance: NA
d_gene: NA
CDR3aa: CASTLEGRAGELFF
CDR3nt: TGCGCCAGCACCCTAGAGGGCCGGGCCGGGGAGCTGTTTTTT

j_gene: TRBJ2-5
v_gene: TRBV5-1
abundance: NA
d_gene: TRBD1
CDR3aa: CASSSGQTQETQYF
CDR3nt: TGCGCCAGCAGTTCGGGACAGACTCAAGAGACCCAGTACTTC

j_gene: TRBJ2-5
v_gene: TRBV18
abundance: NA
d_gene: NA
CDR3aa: CASSLRSQETQYF
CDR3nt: TGTGCCAGCTCACTTAGATCACAAGAGACCCAGTACTTC

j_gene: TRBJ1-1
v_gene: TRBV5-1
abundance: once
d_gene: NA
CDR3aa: CASSLIGQMNTEAFF
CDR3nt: TGCGCCAGCAGCTTGATAGGGCAAATGAACACTGAAGCTTTCTTT

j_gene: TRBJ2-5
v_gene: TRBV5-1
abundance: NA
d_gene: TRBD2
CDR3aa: CASSSPGLAGGPGFLQETQYF
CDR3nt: TGCGCCAGCAGCTCGCCCGGACTAGCGGGGGGGCCGGGTTTTTTACAAGAGACCCAGTACTTC

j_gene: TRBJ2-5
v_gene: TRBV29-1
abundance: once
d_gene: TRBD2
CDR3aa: CSVCLAGGFGTQYF
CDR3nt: TGCAGCGTTTGCCTAGCGGGAGGTTTCGGGACCCAGTACTTC

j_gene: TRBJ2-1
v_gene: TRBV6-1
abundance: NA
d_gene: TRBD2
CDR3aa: CASSGTSGGATYNEQFF
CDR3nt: TGTGCCAGCAGTGGGACTAGCGGGGGGGCAACCTACAATGAGCAGTTCTTC

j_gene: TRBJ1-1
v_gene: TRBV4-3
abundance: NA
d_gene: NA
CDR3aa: CASSQGEGRGAFF
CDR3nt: TGCGCCAGCAGCCAAGGAGAGGGGCGAGGGGCTTTCTTT

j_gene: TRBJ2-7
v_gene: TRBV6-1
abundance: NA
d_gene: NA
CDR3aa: CASSEIHRGYVAQQYF
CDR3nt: TGTGCCAGCAGTGAAATACACCGGGGCTATGTGGCCCAGCAGTACTTC

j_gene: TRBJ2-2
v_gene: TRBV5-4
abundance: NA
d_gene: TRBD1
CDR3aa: CASSPGQGVGELFF
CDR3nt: TGTGCCAGCAGCCCGGGACAGGGGGTGGGGGAGCTGTTTTTT

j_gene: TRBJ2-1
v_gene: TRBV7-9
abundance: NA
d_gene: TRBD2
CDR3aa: CASSLRREGNEQFF
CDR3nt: TGTGCCAGCAGCTTACGGCGGGAGGGGAATGAGCAGTTCTTC

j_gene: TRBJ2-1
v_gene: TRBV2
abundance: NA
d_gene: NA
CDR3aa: CASRVRTNDNEQFF
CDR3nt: TGTGCCAGCAGGGTCCGGACCAACGACAATGAGCAGTTCTTC

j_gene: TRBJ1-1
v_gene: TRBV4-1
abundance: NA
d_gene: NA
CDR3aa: CASSQVDLGFMNTEAFF
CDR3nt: TGCGCCAGCAGCCAAGTGGATTTAGGGTTCATGAACACTGAAGCTTTCTTT

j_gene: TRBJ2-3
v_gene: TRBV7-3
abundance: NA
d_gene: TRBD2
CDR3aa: CASGIAGTNTQYF
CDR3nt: TGTGCCAGTGGGATAGCGGGGACGAATACGCAGTATTTT

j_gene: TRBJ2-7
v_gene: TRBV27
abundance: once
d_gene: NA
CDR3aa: CASSLDHSVSSYEQYF
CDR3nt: TGTGCCAGCAGTTTAGACCACAGCGTTAGCTCCTACGAGCAGTACTTC

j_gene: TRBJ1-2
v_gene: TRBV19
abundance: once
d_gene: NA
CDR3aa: CASSKTGNYGYTF
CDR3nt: TGTGCCAGTAGCAAAACAGGGAACTATGGCTACACCTTC

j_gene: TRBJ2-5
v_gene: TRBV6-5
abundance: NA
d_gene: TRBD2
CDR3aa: CASTTGSGRLETQYF
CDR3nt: TGTGCCAGCACGACGGGTAGCGGGAGATTGGAGACCCAGTACTTC

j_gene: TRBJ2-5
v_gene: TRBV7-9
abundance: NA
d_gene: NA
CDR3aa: CASGRRVQETQYF
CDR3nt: TGTGCCAGCGGAAGAAGGGTCCAAGAGACCCAGTACTTC

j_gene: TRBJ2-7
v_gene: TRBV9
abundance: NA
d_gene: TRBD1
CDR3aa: CASSKGRGTAGFGSYEQYF
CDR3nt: TGTGCCAGCAGCAAGGGTAGGGGGACAGCAGGATTTGGAAGCTACGAGCAGTACTTC

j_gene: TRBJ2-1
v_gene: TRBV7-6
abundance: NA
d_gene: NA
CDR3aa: CASSLATGSYNEQFF
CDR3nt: TGTGCCAGCAGCTTAGCGACCGGGAGCTATAATGAGCAGTTCTTC

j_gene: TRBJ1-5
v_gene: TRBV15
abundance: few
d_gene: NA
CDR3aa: CATSRGRSNQPQHF
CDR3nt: TGTGCCACCAGCAGAGGGCGTAGCAATCAGCCCCAGCATTTT

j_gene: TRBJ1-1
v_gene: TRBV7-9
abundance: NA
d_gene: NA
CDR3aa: CASSFTQGNTEAFF
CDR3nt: TGTGCCAGCAGCTTTACTCAGGGTAACACTGAAGCTTTCTTT

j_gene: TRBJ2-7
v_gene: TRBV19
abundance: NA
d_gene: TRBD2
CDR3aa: CASSILAGYEQYF
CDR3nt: TGTGCCAGTAGTATCCTAGCGGGCTACGAGCAGTACTTC

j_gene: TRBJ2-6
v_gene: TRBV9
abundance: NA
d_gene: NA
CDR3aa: CASSVGGSGANVLTF
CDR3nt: TGTGCCAGCAGCGTCGGGGGTTCAGGGGCCAACGTCCTGACTTTC

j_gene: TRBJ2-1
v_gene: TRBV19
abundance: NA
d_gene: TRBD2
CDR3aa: CASSPTSGSLNEQFF
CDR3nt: TGTGCCAGTAGCCCTACTAGCGGGAGTCTCAATGAGCAGTTCTTC

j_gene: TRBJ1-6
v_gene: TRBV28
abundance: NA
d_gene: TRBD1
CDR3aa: CASSRETGSSYNSPLHF
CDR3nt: TGTGCCAGCAGCCGGGAGACAGGGAGCTCCTATAATTCACCCCTCCACTTT

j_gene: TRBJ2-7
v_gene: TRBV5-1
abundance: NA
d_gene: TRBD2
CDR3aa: CASSLALTSGRGSSYEQYF
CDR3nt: TGCGCCAGCAGCTTGGCCTTGACTAGCGGGAGGGGGAGCTCCTACGAGCAGTACTTC